These 27 T cell receptor beta chains were sequenced from one sample in a study of shared clonotypes between healthy human individuals (dated by TCRdb to 2020 to 2022). Libraries came from the immunoSEQ multiplex PCR assay. Entries here come from immuneACCESS through TCRdb and include only in-frame sequences with V and J called. Some clones fail to appear in such tables; in the studies checked, an unresolved V gene covers under half of the shortfall, and the cause of the remainder is unknown. This sample has over a million clones in its table, and around 95% of those were observed once. The top ten clones comprise about 1% of the sample. The sample comprised naive CD4+ T cells sorted from blood. The intended sense of this specimen's cell subset or site label: CD45RA+ positively selected. The receptors were gathered from a man aged 30 to 45 in good health.

V gene TRBV28 combines with J gene TRBJ2-7, with a tentative D call TRBD1 (6 bases). V was clipped by 2 bases and J by 6 bases, with 14 bases between them. This CDR3 has 14 residues. In germline, CDR1 is MDHEN, CDR2 SYDVKM. The CDR3 DNA follows: TGTGCCAGCAGTTTAAGGGCAGGGGTGGGCGAGCAGTACTTC. Translated, it gives CASSLRAGVGEQYF.

The chain combines TRBV6-1 with TRBJ1-2, with D unresolved. The germline V gene has CDR1 MNHNS and CDR2 SASEGT. Trimming took off 0 bases at V and 4 bases at J, with 9 bases between the two ends. There are 14 residues in the CDR3. The CDR3 region has the DNA TGTGCCAGCAGTGAAGCGCCTGGAGTCTATGGCTACACCTTC. Its translation: CASSEAPGVYGYTF.

The J gene is TRBJ2-7, the V gene TRBV28; a weak D match, TRBD2 (6 bases). The CDR3 runs to 19 residues. Germline V gene data show CDR1 as MDHEN and CDR2 as SYDVKM. V lost 5 bases to trimming and J lost 2 bases, with 28 bases between them. CDR3 bases: TGTGCCAGCAGTCGTGCCCAATCACGGGAGAGAGGGGAGGCCTACGAGCAGTACTTC. Translated, it gives CASSRAQSRERGEAYEQYF.

This chain joins TRBV19 and TRBJ2-5, with D unclear. Germline V gene lookup returns CDR1 LNHDA and CDR2 SQIVND (reference sequence). The V end was cut by 6 bases, the J end by 2 bases, with 28 bases between. The CDR3 loop spans 19 amino acids. The CDR3 DNA sequence: TGTGCCAGTAGCCCCCGGTACCCCGCTATGGGGTCAGTGCAAGAGACCCAGTACTTC. Protein sequence: CASSPRYPAMGSVQETQYF. Based on the CDR3 plus reference TRBV19 and TRBJ2-5, the full variable domain is DGGITQSPKYLFRKEGQNVTLSCEQNLNHDAMYWYRQDPGQGLRLIYYSQIVNDFQKGDIAEGYSVSREKKESFPLTVTSAQKNPTAFYLCASSPRYPAMGSVQETQYFGPGTRLLVL.

This sequence joins TRBV28 and TRBJ2-7; D is possibly TRBD1 (5 bases). Trimming pared 2 bases from V and 0 bases from J, leaving 14 bases between. CDR1 is MDHEN, CDR2 SYDVKM, per germline. This CDR3 is built from 16 residues. DNA of the CDR3: TGTGCCAGCAGTTTAGGGTATGGTGGGGCCTCCTACGAGCAGTACTTC. Its protein product is CASSLGYGGASYEQYF.

This clone has only one observation. The rearrangement uses TRBV7-2 and TRBJ1-4, with D unclear. Germline CDR1 and CDR2: SGHTA and FQGNSA. The CDR3 runs to 13 residues. V lost 0 bases and J lost 16, with 15 bases in between. The CDR3 nucleotides read TGTGCCAGCAGCTTAGCCTCCTCTGACGAGCGGTTTTTT. Encoded protein: CASSLASSDERFF.

A few counts support this clone. Other DNA sequences in this specimen translate into the identical CDR3. This rearrangement joins TRBV11-2 to TRBJ2-5; D is undetermined. This CDR3 spans 11 amino acids. Germline V gene data show CDR1 as SGHAT and CDR2 as FQNNGV. V lost 5 bases to trimming and J lost 1 base, with 2 bases between them. The CDR3 sequence: CASSAQETQYF. Here the CDR3 DNA reads TGTGCCAGCAGCGCCCAAGAGACCCAGTACTTC.

This chain connects TRBV14 to TRBJ1-1; D remains unclear. With 6 bases removed from V and 4 bases from J, the gap between germline ends came to 15 bases. Germline V gives CDR1 SGHDN, CDR2 FVKESK. This CDR3 spans 14 amino acids. Here the CDR3 DNA reads TGTGCCAGCAGTTACGATCTTCGGGGCACTGAAGCTTTCTTT. It yields the protein CASSYDLRGTEAFF.

This chain joins TRBV6-5 and TRBJ1-5, with D uncertain. The CDR3 has 13 residues. Germline CDR1 and CDR2: MNHEY and SVGAGI. Trimming cost V 7 bases and J 7 bases, with 14 bases left between them. CDR3 loop: CASTAGLRQPQHF. CDR3 DNA sequence: TGTGCCAGCACCGCGGGGTTGCGGCAGCCCCAGCATTTT.

This sequence joins TRBV18 and TRBJ2-7; 14 nucleotides align to TRBD2. Germline CDR1 KGHSH, CDR2 LQKENI. This CDR3 region has 16 residues. With 3 bases clipped from V and 3 bases from J, the junction kept 4 bases outside the gene matches. The DNA for the CDR3 is TGTGCCAGCTCACCCCCTGGACTAGCGGGAGGCTACGAGCAGTACTTC. It codes for CASSPPGLAGGYEQYF.

The chain's CDR3 is CASSLEAGLTGELFF. CDR3 bases: TGCGCCAGCAGCTTGGAGGCAGGGTTGACCGGGGAGCTGTTTTTT. The chain has TRBV5-1 and TRBJ2-2; possibly TRBD1 for D (5 bases). V lost 0 bases to trimming and J lost 5 bases, with 11 bases between them. Germline CDR1 reads SGHRS; CDR2 reads YFSETQ. The CDR3 extends over 15 amino acids.

The chain is built from TRBV30 and TRBJ2-7, with D possibly TRBD2 on 6 matching bases. CDR3 length: 11 residues. The V gene lost 5 bases and the J gene lost 2 bases, with 7 bases spanning the gap. The germline V gene has CDR1 GTSNPN and CDR2 SVGIG (reference sequence). Written as DNA, the CDR3 is TGTGCCTGGGGCGGGACCTACGAGCAGTACTTC. It codes for CAWGGTYEQYF.

The chain couples TRBV5-1 to TRBJ2-2, with a weak D call TRBD2 (5 bases). The germline CDR1 and CDR2 sequences are SGHRS and YFSETQ. The CDR3 covers 17 residues. V dropped 1 base and J dropped 5 bases, with 18 bases sitting between them. CDR3 region: CASSLLSRGIGTGELFF. As DNA, the CDR3 is TGCGCCAGCAGCTTGCTCTCGAGAGGGATTGGTACCGGGGAGCTGTTTTTT.

The V and J genes are TRBV5-4 and TRBJ2-1; possible D gene TRBD2, 6 bases. There are 17 residues in the CDR3. The germline V gene encodes CDR1 SGHNT and CDR2 YYREEE (reference sequence). The germline V and J ends were trimmed by 4 bases and 0 bases, with 17 bases remaining between them. The CDR3 nucleotides are TGTGCCAGCAGCATAGAAGGGCGGGGTAGCTCCTACAATGAGCAGTTCTTC. This gives the protein CASSIEGRGSSYNEQFF.

A note on this clone: This sample includes further DNA sequences coding for the same CDR3. The rearrangement uses TRBV7-2 and TRBJ1-5; no firm D call. V was cut by 2 bases and J by 3 bases, with 2 bases left in between. The germline CDR1 and CDR2 sequences are SGHTA and FQGNSA. CDR3 size: 12 residues. The CDR3 nucleotides read TGTGCCAGCAGCTTATACAATCAGCCCCAGCATTTT. Translation gives CASSLYNQPQHF. Full variable domain (missing parts from reference TRBV7-2 and TRBJ1-5): GAGVSQSPSNKVTEKGKDVELRCDPISGHTALYWYRQSLGQGLEFLIYFQGNSAPDKSGLPSDRFSAERTGGSVSTLTIQRTQQEDSAVYLCASSLYNQPQHFGDGTRLSIL.

The chain joins TRBV6-5 to TRBJ2-5, with D perhaps assigned TRBD1 or TRBD2 (5 bases each). V was clipped by 4 bases and J by 5 bases, with 14 bases between them. In germline, CDR1 is MNHEY, CDR2 SVGAGI. The CDR3 spans 14 residues. The CDR3 loop reads CASSSRVWGETQYF. The CDR3 DNA follows: TGTGCCAGCAGTTCCCGGGTGTGGGGGGAGACCCAGTACTTC.

J is TRBJ2-2 and V is TRBV10-3, with D perhaps TRBD1 or TRBD2 (5 bases each). Germline CDR1 reads ENHRY; CDR2 reads SYGVKD. V was cut by 10 bases and J by 2 bases, with 17 bases left in between. CDR3 length: 15 amino acids. The CDR3 DNA is TGTGCCACACAGGACCCCCGGGGAAACACCGGGGAGCTGTTTTTT. Its protein is CATQDPRGNTGELFF.

The chain recombines TRBV5-4 with TRBJ2-5, with D possibly matching TRBD1 (6 bases). In germline, CDR1 is SGHNT, CDR2 YYREEE (reference sequence). V shed 1 base and J shed 1 base, with 17 bases lying between them. The CDR3 spans 17 residues. DNA of the CDR3: TGTGCCAGCAGCTTGATCGGTCGAGTCAGGGGCCAAGAGACCCAGTACTTC. This gives the protein CASSLIGRVRGQETQYF.

About this clone: Different DNA sequences within this sample yield the same CDR3. The J gene is TRBJ2-1, the V gene TRBV5-1; 11 bases line up with TRBD1. The germline V gene has CDR1 SGHRS and CDR2 YFSETQ. The CDR3 has 14 amino acids. V trimming: 7 bases; J trimming: 6 bases; junction bases outside the gene matches: 6. As DNA, the CDR3 is TGCGCCAGCGGCGGACAGGGGGCAAGCAATGAGCAGTTCTTC. Translated: CASGGQGASNEQFF. Looking up the rest from reference TRBV5-1 and TRBJ2-1 gives the full variable domain: KAGVTQTPRYLIKTRGQQVTLSCSPISGHRSVSWYQQTPGQGLQFLFEYFSETQRNKGNFPGRFSGRQFSNSRSEMNVSTLELGDSALYLCASGGQGASNEQFFGPGTRLTVL.

The chain links TRBV28 to TRBJ1-2; D call uncertain. Trimming took off 6 bases at V and 6 bases at J, with 23 bases between the two ends. The CDR3 is 16 amino acids. Germline values: CDR1 MDHEN, CDR2 SYDVKM. CDR3 DNA: TGTGCCAGCAGCCACCTGGCCCTGGAGGGCCTGGATGGCTACACCTTC. Amino acid sequence: CASSHLALEGLDGYTF.

The chain uses TRBV2 and TRBJ2-2, with TRBD2 as a possible D gene (6 bases). The CDR3 spans 15 residues. Per the germline V gene, CDR1 is SNHLY and CDR2 is FYNNEI. V dropped 7 bases and J dropped 1 base, with 13 bases sitting between them. The CDR3 loop reads CASNDIGRNTGELFF. CDR3 DNA: TGTGCCAGCAACGATATCGGGAGGAACACCGGGGAGCTGTTTTTT.

The chain carries TRBV5-1 and TRBJ1-4; D is perhaps TRBD1 (6 bases). The CDR3 runs 15 residues. V lost 5 bases to trimming and J lost 0 bases, with 11 bases between them. Germline values: CDR1 SGHRS, CDR2 YFSETQ. The DNA of the CDR3 is TGCGCCAGCAGACGGACAGAAGCAACTAATGAAAAACTGTTTTTT. Translated: CASRRTEATNEKLFF.

The chain is built from TRBV7-9 and TRBJ2-3; 11 bases are a match to TRBD2. Germline V gene sequence: CDR1 SEHNR, CDR2 FQNEAQ (reference sequence). The ends lost 3 bases at V and 4 bases at J; junction bases unmatched: 12. This CDR3 is built from 18 residues. The CDR3, as DNA: TGTGCCAGCAGCTTCTCGACTAGCGGGACCCCGCAGCCAGATACGCAGTATTTT. Translated, it gives CASSFSTSGTPQPDTQYF.

The chain combines TRBV9 with TRBJ2-5, with D possibly matching TRBD2 (6 bases). The length of the CDR3 is 14 residues. Germline V gives CDR1 SGDLS, CDR2 YYNGEE. V lost 0 bases to trimming and J lost 5 bases, with 11 bases between them. The chain's CDR3 is CASSVGLVRETQYF. In nucleotides, the CDR3 is TGTGCCAGCAGCGTAGGACTAGTAAGGGAGACCCAGTACTTC.

The V call is TRBV7-9, the J call TRBJ2-1; TRBD2 matches 12 bases. The V segment lost 4 bases and the J segment 8 bases; nucleotides outside the gene matches: 9. CDR1 and CDR2 from the germline V gene are SEHNR and FQNEAQ (reference sequence). This CDR3 is built from 16 residues. CDR3 in amino acids: CASSSGLAGSMYEQFF. DNA of the CDR3: TGTGCCAGCAGCTCCGGACTAGCGGGGAGCATGTATGAGCAGTTCTTC.

The chain couples TRBV28 to TRBJ2-7, with TRBD1 identical over 10 bases. CDR3 length equals 14 residues. Germline trimming cut 7 bases from V and 3 bases from J; bases unmatched to any gene: 6. CDR1 MDHEN and CDR2 SYDVKM come from the germline V gene. The CDR3 sequence is CASKTGGSFYEQYF. The CDR3 DNA is TGTGCCAGCAAGACAGGGGGCAGTTTCTACGAGCAGTACTTC.

CDR3 sequence reads: CASSIVAGDYEQYF. The DNA of the CDR3 is TGTGCCAGTAGTATAGTAGCGGGAGACTACGAGCAGTACTTC. The chain employs TRBV19 and TRBJ2-7, with 9 bases matching TRBD2. The CDR3 totals 14 residues. Germline trimming cut 1 base from V and 3 bases from J; bases unmatched to any gene: 1. Germline V gene data show CDR1 as LNHDA and CDR2 as SQIVND (reference sequence).